The next 11 T cell receptor beta chains were all read from a single sample in a study of blood T cells in healthy people across ages. Together with a sample-barcoded 5' primer, a J-beta primer mix was included in a second PCR lasting roughly 7 to 11 cycles. TCRdb reprocessed the 5' RACE reads via MiXCR and lists one record per CDR3 protein. This sample has approximately 690,000 distinct CDR3 sequences, with around 41% found just once. The sequencing input was blood. These TCRs come from an older man in good health.

This clonotype was observed a single time. J is TRBJ1-4 and V is TRBV11-2; 10 bases agree with TRBD1. Germline V gene data show CDR1 as SGHAT and CDR2 as FQNNGV. J lost 0 bases, V lost 5 bases, and 6 bases had no gene match. The CDR3 totals 17 residues. The CDR3 nucleotides are TGTGCCAGCAGCCGGACAGGGGGAATTGCAACTAATGAAAAACTGTTTTTT. It yields the protein CASSRTGGIATNEKLFF.

The chain recombines TRBV6-1 with TRBJ1-2; tentatively, D is TRBD1 (5 bases). Trimming took off 8 bases at V and 3 bases at J, with 13 bases between the two ends. The CDR3 is 13 residues long. From germline, CDR1 is MNHNS and CDR2 SASEGT. As DNA, the CDR3 is TGTGCCAGCTTCGGCAGGGACGACTATGGCTACACCTTC. Its protein is CASFGRDDYGYTF.

This clonotype was detected only a few times. The rearrangement uses TRBV6-2 or TRBV6-3 and TRBJ2-5; a weak D match, TRBD2 (6 bases). This CDR3 contains 13 residues. V was cut by 6 bases and J by 3 bases, with 11 bases left in between. The V gene's germline CDR1 is MNHEY and CDR2 SVGEGT. This CDR3 is CASRPSGEETQYF. CDR3 DNA sequence: TGTGCCAGCAGGCCCTCGGGGGAAGAGACCCAGTACTTC.

The chain combines TRBV7-2 with TRBJ2-3; TRBD1 or TRBD2 may be the D gene (6 bases each). CDR1 SGHTA and CDR2 FQGNSA come from the germline V gene. This CDR3 has 15 residues. Trimming cost V 2 bases and J 5 bases, with 14 bases left between them. This chain's CDR3 is CASSLFPGAGDTQYF. Written as DNA, the CDR3 is TGTGCCAGCAGCTTATTTCCGGGGGCGGGAGATACGCAGTATTTT.

The chain couples TRBV20-1 to TRBJ2-5; D ambiguous. Trimming left V 5 bases short and J 5 bases short, with 6 bases between. Germline CDR1 DFQATT, CDR2 SNEGSKA (reference sequence). CDR3 length: 10 amino acids. This CDR3 reads CSAEWETQYF. The CDR3 DNA reads TGCAGTGCTGAATGGGAGACCCAGTACTTC.

The rearrangement links TRBV7-6 to TRBJ2-5, with D hard to call. The DNA matches TRBJ2-7 better at its end, which makes the J call doubtful. Germline V gene data show CDR1 as SGHVS and CDR2 as FNYEAQ. This CDR3 has 11 amino acids. CDR3 region: CASAPWYEQYF. As DNA, the CDR3 is TGTGCCAGCGCCCCCTGGTACGAGCAGTACTTC.

This clonotype has more than one count but fewer than ten. The genes are TRBV2 and TRBJ2-3; 10 nucleotides match TRBD2. Germline V gene lookup returns CDR1 SNHLY and CDR2 FYNNEI. The CDR3 totals 15 residues. Unmatched junction bases numbered 3, after V lost 6 bases and J lost 0 bases. The CDR3 nucleotides are TGTGCCAGCAGCGAGCGGGGGGGTAGCACAGATACGCAGTATTTT. Amino acid sequence: CASSERGGSTDTQYF.

The chain is built from TRBV6-1 and TRBJ2-7; D may be TRBD1 (8 bases). The end of the DNA aligns better with TRBJ2-5, so the J call may be wrong. This CDR3 has 17 amino acids. Germline V gene sequence: CDR1 MNHNS, CDR2 SASEGT. The CDR3 bases are TGTGCCAGCAGTAGAGGGGACTACAGGGGGGGCGCGGAGACCCAGTACTTC. It yields the protein CASSRGDYRGGAETQYF.

Only a few counts were recorded for this clonotype. The chain recombines TRBV9 with TRBJ2-3, with D uncertain. The CDR3 has 16 residues. The germline CDR1 and CDR2 sequences are SGDLS and YYNGEE. V dropped 0 bases and J dropped 2 bases, with 13 bases sitting between them. The CDR3 bases are TGTGCCAGCAGCGTAGGTCGGGTAAGAAACACAGATACGCAGTATTTT. It yields the protein CASSVGRVRNTDTQYF. The complete variable domain, with remaining parts taken from reference TRBV9 and TRBJ2-3, reads DSGVTQTPKHLITATGQRVTLRCSPRSGDLSVYWYQQSLDQGLQFLIQYYNGEERAKGNILERFSAQQFPDLHSELNLSSLELGDSALYFCASSVGRVRNTDTQYFGPGTRLTVL.

The V call is TRBV11-2, the J call TRBJ2-1; 7 nucleotides match TRBD2. Germline CDR1 is SGHAT and CDR2 is FQNNGV. CDR3 size: 16 residues. The ends lost 2 bases at V and 8 bases at J; junction bases unmatched: 12. Here the CDR3 reads CASSLSGLEGGYEQFF. The CDR3 DNA reads TGTGCCAGCAGCTTATCAGGACTAGAGGGCGGGTATGAGCAGTTCTTC.

The chain links TRBV7-2 to TRBJ2-3; TRBD2 might be the D (5 bases). Trimming took 3 bases from V and 8 from J, leaving 9 bases between them. This CDR3 is 12 amino acids long. The germline V gene encodes CDR1 SGHTA and CDR2 FQGNSA. In DNA form, the CDR3 reads TGTGCCAGCAGCTTGGAGCGGTCTACGCAGTATTTT. Encoded protein: CASSLERSTQYF.